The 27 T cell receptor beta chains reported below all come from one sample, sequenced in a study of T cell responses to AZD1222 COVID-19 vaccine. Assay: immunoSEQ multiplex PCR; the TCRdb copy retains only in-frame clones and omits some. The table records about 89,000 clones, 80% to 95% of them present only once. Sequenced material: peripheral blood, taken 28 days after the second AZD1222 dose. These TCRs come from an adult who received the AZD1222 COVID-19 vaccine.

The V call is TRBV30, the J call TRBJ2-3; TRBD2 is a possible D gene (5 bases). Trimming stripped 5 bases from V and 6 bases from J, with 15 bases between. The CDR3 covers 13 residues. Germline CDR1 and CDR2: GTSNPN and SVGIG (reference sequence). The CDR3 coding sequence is TGTGCCTGGTCGAGGGCCAGCCAGGATACGCAGTATTTT. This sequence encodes CAWSRASQDTQYF.

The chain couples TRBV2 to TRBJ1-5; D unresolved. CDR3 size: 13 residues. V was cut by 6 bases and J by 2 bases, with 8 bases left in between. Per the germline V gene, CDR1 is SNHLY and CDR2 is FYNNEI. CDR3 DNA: TGTGCCAGCAGGAGGGAGGGCAATCAGCCCCAGCATTTT. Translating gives CASRREGNQPQHF.

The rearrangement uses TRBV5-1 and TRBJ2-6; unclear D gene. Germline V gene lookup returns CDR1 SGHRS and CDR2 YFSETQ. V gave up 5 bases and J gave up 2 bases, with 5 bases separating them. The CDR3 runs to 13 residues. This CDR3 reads CASRNAGANVLTF. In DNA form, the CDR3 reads TGCGCCAGCAGGAATGCTGGGGCCAACGTCCTGACTTTC.

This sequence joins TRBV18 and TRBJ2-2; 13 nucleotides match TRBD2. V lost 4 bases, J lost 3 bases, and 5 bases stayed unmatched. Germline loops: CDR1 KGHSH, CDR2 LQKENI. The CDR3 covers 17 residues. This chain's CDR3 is CASSLTSGRPHTGELFF. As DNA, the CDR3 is TGTGCCAGCTCACTGACTAGCGGGAGGCCACACACCGGGGAGCTGTTTTTT.

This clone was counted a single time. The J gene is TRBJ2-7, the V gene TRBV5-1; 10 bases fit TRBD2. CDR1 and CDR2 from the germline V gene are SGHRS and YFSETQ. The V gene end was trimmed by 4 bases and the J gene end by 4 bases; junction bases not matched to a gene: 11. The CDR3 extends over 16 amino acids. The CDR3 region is CASSPGGGLALYEQYF. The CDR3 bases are TGCGCCAGCAGCCCGGGCGGGGGACTAGCGCTATACGAGCAGTACTTC.

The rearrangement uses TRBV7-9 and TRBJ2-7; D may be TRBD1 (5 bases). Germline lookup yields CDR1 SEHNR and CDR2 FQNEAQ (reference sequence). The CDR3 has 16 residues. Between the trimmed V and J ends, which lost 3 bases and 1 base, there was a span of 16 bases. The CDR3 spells CASSFATLPGSYEQYF. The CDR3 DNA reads TGTGCCAGCAGCTTTGCCACCCTACCAGGGTCCTACGAGCAGTACTTC.

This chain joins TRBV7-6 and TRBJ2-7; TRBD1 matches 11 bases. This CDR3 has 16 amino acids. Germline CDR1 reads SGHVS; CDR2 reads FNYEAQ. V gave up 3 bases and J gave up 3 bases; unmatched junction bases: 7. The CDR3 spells CASSFGGGTGGYEQYF. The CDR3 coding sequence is TGTGCCAGCAGCTTTGGTGGCGGGACAGGGGGCTACGAGCAGTACTTC.

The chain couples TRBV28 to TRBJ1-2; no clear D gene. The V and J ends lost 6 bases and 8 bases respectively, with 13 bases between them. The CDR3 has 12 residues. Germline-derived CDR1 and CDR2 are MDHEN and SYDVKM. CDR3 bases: TGTGCCAGCAGCCGAGGGCCCTTCGGCTACACCTTC. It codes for CASSRGPFGYTF.

CDR3 amino acids: CATTYGVLQKGYTF. The CDR3, as DNA: TGTGCCACCACGTACGGGGTCCTCCAGAAGGGCTACACCTTC. The genes are TRBV2 and TRBJ1-2; D unclear. The CDR3 extends over 14 amino acids. The V end was cut by 10 bases, the J end by 8 bases, with 23 bases between. Germline V gives CDR1 SNHLY, CDR2 FYNNEI.

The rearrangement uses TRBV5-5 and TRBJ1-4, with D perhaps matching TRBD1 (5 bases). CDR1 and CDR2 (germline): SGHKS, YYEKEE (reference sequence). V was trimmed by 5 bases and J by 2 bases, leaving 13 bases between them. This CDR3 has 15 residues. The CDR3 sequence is CASRFEGMTNEKLFF. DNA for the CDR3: TGTGCCAGCAGGTTTGAGGGGATGACTAATGAAAAACTGTTTTTT.

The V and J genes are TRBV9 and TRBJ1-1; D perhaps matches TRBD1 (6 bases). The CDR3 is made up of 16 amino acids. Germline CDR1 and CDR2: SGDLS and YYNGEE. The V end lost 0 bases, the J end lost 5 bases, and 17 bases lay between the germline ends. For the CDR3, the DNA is TGTGCCAGCAGCGTAGAGGGACACCTGACGGCGACTGAAGCTTTCTTT. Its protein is CASSVEGHLTATEAFF.

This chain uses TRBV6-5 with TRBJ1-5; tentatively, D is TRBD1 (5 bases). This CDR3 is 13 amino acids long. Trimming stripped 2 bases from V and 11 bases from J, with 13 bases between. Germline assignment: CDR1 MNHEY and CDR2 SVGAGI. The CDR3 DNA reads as TGTGCCAGCAGTTACGGGAAGGGGTATACCCAGCATTTT. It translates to CASSYGKGYTQHF.

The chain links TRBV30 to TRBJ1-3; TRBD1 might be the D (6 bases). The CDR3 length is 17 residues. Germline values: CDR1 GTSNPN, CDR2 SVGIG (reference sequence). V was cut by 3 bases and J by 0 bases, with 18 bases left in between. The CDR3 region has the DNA TGTGCCTGGAGGGGGAGCACGGACAGCCGCTCTGGAAACACCATATATTTT. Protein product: CAWRGSTDSRSGNTIYF.

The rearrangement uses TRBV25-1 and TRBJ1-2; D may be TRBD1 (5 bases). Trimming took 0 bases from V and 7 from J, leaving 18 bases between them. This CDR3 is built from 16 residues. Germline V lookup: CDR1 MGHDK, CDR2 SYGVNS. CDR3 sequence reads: CASSEYPSTRDGGYTF. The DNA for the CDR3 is TGTGCCAGCAGTGAATATCCGTCTACCAGGGATGGTGGCTACACCTTC.

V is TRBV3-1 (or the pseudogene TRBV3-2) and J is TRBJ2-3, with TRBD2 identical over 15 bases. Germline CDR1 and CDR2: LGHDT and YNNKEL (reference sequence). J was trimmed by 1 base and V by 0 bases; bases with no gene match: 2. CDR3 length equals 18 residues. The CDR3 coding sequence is TGTGCCAGCAGCCAAGAGGGACTAGCGGGGGGCGGCACAGATACGCAGTATTTT. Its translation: CASSQEGLAGGGTDTQYF.

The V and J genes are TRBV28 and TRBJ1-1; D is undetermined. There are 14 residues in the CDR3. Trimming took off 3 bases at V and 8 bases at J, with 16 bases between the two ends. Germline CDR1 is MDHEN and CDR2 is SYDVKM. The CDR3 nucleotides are TGTGCCAGCAGTTTGACACTCCCAAGGTCCGAAGCTTTCTTT. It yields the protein CASSLTLPRSEAFF.

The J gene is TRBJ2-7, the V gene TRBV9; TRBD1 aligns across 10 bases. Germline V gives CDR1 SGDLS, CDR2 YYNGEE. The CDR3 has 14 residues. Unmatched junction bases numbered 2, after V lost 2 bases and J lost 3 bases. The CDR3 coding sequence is TGTGCCAGCAGCGTCGGACAGGGGGTCTACGAGCAGTACTTC. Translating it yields CASSVGQGVYEQYF.

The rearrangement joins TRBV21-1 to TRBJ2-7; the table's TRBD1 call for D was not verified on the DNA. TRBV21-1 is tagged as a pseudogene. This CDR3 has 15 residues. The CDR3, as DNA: TGTGCCAGCAGCAAAGCGGGACAGGGGCTGAGGGAGCAGTACTTC. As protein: CASSKAGQGLREQYF.

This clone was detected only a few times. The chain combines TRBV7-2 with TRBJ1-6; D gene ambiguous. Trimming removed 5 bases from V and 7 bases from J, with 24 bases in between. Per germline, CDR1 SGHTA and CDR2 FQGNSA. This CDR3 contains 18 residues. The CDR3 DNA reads TGTGCCAGCAGCATCGGAAGGCCCCTGATCGACGACAATTCACCCCTCCACTTT. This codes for CASSIGRPLIDDNSPLHF.

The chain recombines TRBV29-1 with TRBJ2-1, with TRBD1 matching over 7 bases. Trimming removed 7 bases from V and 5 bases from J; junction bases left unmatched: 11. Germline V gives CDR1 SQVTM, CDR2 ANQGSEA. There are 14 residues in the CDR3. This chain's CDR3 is CSADGTAKHNEQFF. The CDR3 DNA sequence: TGCAGCGCCGATGGGACAGCTAAACACAATGAGCAGTTCTTC.

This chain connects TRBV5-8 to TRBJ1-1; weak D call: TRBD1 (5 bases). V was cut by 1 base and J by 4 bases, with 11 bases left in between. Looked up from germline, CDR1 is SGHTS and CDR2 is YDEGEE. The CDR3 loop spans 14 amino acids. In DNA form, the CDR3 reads TGTGCCAGCAGCTTGCCCGGGGCGGCCACTGAAGCTTTCTTT. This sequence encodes CASSLPGAATEAFF.

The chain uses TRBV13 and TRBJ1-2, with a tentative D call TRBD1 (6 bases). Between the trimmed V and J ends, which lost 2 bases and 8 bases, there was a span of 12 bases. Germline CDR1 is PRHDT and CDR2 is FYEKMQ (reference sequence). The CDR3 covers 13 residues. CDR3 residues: CASSLLSGDGYTF. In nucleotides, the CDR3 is TGTGCCAGCAGCTTACTCTCAGGGGACGGCTACACCTTC.

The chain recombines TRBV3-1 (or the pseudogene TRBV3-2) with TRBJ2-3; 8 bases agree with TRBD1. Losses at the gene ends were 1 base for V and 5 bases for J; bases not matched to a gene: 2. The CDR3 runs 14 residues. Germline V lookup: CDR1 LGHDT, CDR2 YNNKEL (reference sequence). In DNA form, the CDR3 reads TGTGCCAGCAGCCAAGTTGGGACAGGAGATACGCAGTATTTT. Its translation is CASSQVGTGDTQYF.

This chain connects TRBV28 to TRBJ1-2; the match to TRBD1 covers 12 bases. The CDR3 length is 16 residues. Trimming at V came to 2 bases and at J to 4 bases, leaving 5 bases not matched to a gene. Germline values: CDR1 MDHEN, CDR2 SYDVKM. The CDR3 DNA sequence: TGTGCCAGCAGTTTAGTAGGGACAGGGGGCTCCTATGGCTACACCTTC. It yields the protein CASSLVGTGGSYGYTF.

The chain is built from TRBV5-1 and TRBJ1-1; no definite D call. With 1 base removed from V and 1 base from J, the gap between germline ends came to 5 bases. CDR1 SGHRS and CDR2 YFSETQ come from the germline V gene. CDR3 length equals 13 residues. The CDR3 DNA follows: TGCGCCAGCAGCTTGTACAGGAACACTGAAGCTTTCTTT. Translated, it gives CASSLYRNTEAFF.

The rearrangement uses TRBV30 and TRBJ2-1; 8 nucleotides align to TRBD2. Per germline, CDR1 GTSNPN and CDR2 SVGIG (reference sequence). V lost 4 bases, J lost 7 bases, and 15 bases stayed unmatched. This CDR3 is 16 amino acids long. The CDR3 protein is CAWIPRLAGGGNEQFF. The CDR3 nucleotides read TGTGCCTGGATTCCTCGGCTCGCGGGGGGTGGGAATGAGCAGTTCTTC. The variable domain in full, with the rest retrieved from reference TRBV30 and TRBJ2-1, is SQTIHQWPATLVQPVGSPLSLECTVEGTSNPNLYWYRQAAGRGLQLLFYSVGIGQISSEVPQNLSASRPQDRQFILSSKKLLLSDSGFYLCAWIPRLAGGGNEQFFGPGTRLTVL.

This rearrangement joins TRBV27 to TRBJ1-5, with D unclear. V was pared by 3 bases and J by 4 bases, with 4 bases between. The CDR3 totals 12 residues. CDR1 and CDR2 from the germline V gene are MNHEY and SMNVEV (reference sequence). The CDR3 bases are TGTGCCAGCAGTTTCCTGAATCAGCCCCAGCATTTT. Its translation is CASSFLNQPQHF.